This T cell receptor beta chain was recovered during a study of control samples from healthy donors and cancer patients. The protocol was immunoSEQ multiplex PCR, while the TCRdb copy is restricted to in-frame clones and leaves out a portion. The sample lists around 140,000 clones; roughly 89% were seen once. V gave up 4 bases and J gave up 6 bases, with 18 bases separating them. Germline V gene sequence: CDR1 SGHTA, CDR2 FQGTGA. The CDR3 runs 15 residues. This clone was observed a single time. This chain joins TRBV7-3 and TRBJ1-2, with a possible D match to TRBD1 (6 bases). Material: PBMCs. This sequence was found in a man between 45 and 60 years old with head and neck cancer. Here the CDR3 reads CASSSHSEGGHGYTF. The CDR3 coding sequence is TGTGCCAGCAGCTCCCATTCGGAGGGGGGCCATGGCTACACCTTC.